This T cell receptor (beta chain) was sequenced during a study of blood T cell repertoires in COVID-19. Germline V gives CDR1 KGHSH, CDR2 LQKENI. This CDR3 is built from 14 residues. Trimming at V came to 3 bases and at J to 4 bases, leaving 2 bases not matched to a gene. This table comes from immunoSEQ multiplex PCR, and its TCRdb copy is limited to in-frame clones, with some not included. The data contain approximately 100,000 clones, around 86% of them singletons. Specimen: PBMCs or T cells enriched from blood (not recorded which). The receptor's source is a woman aged 45 to 65 who had recovered from COVID-19. The rearrangement links TRBV18 to TRBJ1-1; 10 bases match TRBD1. CDR3 residues: CASSPDRGATEAFF. CDR3 sequence (DNA): TGTGCCAGCTCACCGGACAGGGGGGCCACTGAAGCTTTCTTT.